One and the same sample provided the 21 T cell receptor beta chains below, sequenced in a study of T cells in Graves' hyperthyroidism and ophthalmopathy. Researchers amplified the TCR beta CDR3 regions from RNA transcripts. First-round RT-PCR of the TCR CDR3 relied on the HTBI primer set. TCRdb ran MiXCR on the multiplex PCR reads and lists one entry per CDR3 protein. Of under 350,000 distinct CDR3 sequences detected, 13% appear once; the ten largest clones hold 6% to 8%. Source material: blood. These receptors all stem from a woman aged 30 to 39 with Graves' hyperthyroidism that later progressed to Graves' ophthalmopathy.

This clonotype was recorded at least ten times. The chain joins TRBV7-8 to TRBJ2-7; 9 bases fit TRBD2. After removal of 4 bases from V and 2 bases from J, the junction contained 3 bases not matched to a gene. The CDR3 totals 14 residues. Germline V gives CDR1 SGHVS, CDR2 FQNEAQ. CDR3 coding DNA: TGTGCCAGCAGCTCGACTAGCGGTCCCTACGAGCAGTACTTC. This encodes CASSSTSGPYEQYF.

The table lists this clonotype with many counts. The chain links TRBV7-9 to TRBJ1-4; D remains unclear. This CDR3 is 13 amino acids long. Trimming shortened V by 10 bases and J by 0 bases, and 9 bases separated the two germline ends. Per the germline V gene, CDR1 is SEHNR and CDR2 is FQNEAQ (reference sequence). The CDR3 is CATAAATNEKLFF. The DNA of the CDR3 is TGTGCCACAGCGGCTGCAACTAATGAAAAACTGTTTTTT. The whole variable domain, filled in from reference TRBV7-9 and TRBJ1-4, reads DTGVSQNPRHKITKRGQNVTFRCDPISEHNRLYWYRQTLGQGPEFLTYFQNEAQLEKSRLLSDRFSAERPKGSFSTLEIQRTEQGDSAMYLCATAAATNEKLFFGSGTQLSVL.

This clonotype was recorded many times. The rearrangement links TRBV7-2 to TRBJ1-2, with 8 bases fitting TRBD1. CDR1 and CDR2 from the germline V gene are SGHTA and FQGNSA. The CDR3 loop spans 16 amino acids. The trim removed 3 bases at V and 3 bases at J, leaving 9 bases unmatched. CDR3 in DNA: TGTGCCAGCAGCTTTTACCCCGGACAGGGCGACTATGGCTACACCTTC. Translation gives CASSFYPGQGDYGYTF.

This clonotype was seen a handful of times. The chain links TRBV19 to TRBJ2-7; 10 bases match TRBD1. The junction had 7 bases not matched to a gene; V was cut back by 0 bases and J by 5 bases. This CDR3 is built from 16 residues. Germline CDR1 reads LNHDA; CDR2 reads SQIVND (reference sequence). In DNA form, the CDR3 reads TGTGCCAGTAGTATAGACGGAGGACAGGGGGTAAACGAGCAGTACTTC. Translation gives CASSIDGGQGVNEQYF.

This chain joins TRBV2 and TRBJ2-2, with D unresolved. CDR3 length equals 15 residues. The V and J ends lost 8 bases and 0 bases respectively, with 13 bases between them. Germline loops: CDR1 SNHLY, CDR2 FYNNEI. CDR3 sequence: CASGDYSTNTGELFF. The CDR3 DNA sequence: TGTGCCAGCGGGGATTACTCGACGAACACCGGGGAGCTGTTTTTT.

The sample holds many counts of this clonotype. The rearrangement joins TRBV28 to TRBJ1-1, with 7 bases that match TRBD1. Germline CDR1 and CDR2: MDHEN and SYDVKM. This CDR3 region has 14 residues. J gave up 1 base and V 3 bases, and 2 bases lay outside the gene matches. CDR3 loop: CASSLTGKNTEAFF. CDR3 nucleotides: TGTGCCAGCAGTTTGACAGGGAAGAACACTGAAGCTTTCTTT. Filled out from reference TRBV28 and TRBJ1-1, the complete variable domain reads DVKVTQSSRYLVKRTGEKVFLECVQDMDHENMFWYRQDPGLGLRLIYFSYDVKMKEKGDIPEGYSVSREKKERFSLILESASTNQTSMYLCASSLTGKNTEAFFGQGTRLTVV.

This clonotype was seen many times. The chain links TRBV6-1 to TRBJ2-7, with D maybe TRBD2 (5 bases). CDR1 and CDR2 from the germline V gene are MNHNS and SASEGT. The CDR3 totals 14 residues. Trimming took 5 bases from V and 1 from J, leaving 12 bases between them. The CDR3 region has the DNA TGTGCCAGCAGTTCACTAGGCCGATCCTACGAGCAGTACTTC. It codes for CASSSLGRSYEQYF.

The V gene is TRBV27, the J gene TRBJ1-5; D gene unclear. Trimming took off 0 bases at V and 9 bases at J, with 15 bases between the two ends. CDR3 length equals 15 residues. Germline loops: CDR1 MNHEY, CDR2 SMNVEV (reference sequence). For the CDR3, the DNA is TGTGCCAGCAGTTTATCTGGGCAGCCCGAGTGGCCCCAGCATTTT. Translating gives CASSLSGQPEWPQHF.

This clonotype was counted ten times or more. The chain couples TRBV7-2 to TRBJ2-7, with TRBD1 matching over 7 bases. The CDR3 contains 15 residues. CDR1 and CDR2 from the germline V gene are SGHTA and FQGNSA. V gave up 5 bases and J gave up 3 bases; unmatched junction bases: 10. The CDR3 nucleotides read TGTGCCAGCAGCCCGGGGCAGGGGGACAGCTACGAGCAGTACTTC. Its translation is CASSPGQGDSYEQYF.

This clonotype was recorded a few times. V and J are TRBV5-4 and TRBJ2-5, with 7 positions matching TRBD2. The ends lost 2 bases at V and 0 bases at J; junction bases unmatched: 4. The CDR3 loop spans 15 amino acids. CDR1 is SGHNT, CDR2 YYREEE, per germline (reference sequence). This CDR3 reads CASSFSSGDQETQYF. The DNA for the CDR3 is TGTGCCAGCAGCTTTTCTAGCGGAGACCAAGAGACCCAGTACTTC.

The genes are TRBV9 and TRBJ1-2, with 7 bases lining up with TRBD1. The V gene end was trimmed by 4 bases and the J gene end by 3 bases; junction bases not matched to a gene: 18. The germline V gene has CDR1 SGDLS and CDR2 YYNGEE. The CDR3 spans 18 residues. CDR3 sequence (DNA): TGTGCCAGCAGCCCCCACAGGGGTTCCCCCGCCCCTCACTATGGCTACACCTTC. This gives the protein CASSPHRGSPAPHYGYTF.

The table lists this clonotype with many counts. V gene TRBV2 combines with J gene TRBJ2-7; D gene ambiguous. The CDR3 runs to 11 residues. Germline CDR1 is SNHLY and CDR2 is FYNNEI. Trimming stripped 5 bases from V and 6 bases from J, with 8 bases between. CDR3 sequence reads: CASSFDSEQYF. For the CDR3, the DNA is TGTGCCAGCAGTTTCGACTCCGAGCAGTACTTC.

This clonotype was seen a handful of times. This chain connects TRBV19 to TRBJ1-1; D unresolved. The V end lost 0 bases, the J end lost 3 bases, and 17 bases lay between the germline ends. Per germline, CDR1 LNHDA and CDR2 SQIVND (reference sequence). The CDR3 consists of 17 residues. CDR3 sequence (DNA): TGTGCCAGTAGTATAGAAGTCCCCTCACGTCCGGACACTGAAGCTTTCTTT. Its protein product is CASSIEVPSRPDTEAFF.

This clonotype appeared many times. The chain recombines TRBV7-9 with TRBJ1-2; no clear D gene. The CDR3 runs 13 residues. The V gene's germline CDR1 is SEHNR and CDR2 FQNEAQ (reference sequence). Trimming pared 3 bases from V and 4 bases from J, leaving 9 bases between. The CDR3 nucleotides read TGTGCCAGCAGCTTCGAAGGGCTCTATGGCTACACCTTC. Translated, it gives CASSFEGLYGYTF.

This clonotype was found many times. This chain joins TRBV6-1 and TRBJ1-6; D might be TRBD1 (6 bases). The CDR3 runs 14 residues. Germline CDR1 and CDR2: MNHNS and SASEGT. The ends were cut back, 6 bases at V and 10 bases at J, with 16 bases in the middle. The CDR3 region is CASSTQQGTSPLHF. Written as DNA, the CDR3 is TGTGCCAGCAGCACCCAACAGGGAACCTCACCCCTCCACTTT.

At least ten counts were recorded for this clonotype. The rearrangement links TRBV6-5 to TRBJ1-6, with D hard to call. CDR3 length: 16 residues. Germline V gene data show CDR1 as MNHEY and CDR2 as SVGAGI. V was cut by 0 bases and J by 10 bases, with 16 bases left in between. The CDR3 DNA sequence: TGTGCCAGCAGTTACTCGATGACCGGGGTAGGGTCACCCCTCCACTTT. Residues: CASSYSMTGVGSPLHF.

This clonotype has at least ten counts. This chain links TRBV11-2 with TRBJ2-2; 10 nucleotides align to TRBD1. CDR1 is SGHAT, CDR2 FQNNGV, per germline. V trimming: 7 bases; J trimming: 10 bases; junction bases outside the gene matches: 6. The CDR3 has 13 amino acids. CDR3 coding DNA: TGTGCCAGCACCGGGACAGGGGCCCTGGAGCTGTTTTTT. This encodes CASTGTGALELFF.

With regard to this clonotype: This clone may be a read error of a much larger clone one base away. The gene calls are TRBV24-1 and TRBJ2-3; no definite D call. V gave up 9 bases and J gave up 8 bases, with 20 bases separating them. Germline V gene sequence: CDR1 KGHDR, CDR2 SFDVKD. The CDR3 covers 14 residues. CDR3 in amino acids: CATGAARNPSTQYF. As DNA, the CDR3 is TGTGCCACCGGTGCGGCCCGGAACCCCTCTACGCAGTATTTT.

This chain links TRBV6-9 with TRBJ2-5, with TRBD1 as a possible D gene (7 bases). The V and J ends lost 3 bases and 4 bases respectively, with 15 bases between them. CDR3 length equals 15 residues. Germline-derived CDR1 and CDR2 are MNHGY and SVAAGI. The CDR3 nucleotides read TGTGCCAGCAGTTACTGGCCAGGGGGGCCAGAGACCCAGTACTTC. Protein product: CASSYWPGGPETQYF.

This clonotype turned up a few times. Here the CDR3 reads CASSMLSGSSYNEQFF. CDR3 DNA sequence: TGTGCCAGTAGTATGCTTAGCGGGAGCTCCTACAATGAGCAGTTCTTC. V gene TRBV19 combines with J gene TRBJ2-1; 9 nucleotides match TRBD2. V dropped 3 bases and J dropped 0; count of bases not matched to a gene: 3. The CDR3 is made up of 16 amino acids. Germline V gives CDR1 LNHDA, CDR2 SQIVND (reference sequence).

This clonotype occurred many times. The CDR3 nucleotides are TGTGCCAGCAGCCAACTAGGGACAAGACCAGATACGCAGTATTTT. It yields the protein CASSQLGTRPDTQYF. The genes are TRBV7-8 and TRBJ2-3; possible D gene TRBD1, 6 bases. The CDR3 length is 15 residues. With 5 bases removed from V and 4 bases from J, the gap between germline ends came to 16 bases. Germline CDR1 reads SGHVS; CDR2 reads FQNEAQ. Looking up the rest from reference TRBV7-8 and TRBJ2-3 gives the full variable domain: GAGVSQSPRYKVAKRGQDVALRCDPISGHVSLFWYQQALGQGPEFLTYFQNEAQLDKSGLPSDRFFAERPEGSVSTLKIQRTQQEDSAVYLCASSQLGTRPDTQYFGPGTRLTVL.